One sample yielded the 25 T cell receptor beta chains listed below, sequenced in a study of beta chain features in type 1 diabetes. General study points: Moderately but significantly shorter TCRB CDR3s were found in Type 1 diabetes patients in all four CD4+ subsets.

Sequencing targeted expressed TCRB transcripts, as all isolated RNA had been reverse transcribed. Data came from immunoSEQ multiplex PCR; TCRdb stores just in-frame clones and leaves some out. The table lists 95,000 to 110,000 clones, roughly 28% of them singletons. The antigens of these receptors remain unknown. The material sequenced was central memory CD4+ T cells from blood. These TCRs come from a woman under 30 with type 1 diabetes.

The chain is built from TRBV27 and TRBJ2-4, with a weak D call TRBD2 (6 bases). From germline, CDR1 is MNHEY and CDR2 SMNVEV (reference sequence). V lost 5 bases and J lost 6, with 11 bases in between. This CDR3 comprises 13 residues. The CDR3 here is CASSDGTLNIQYF. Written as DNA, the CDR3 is TGTGCCAGCAGTGACGGGACTTTAAACATTCAGTACTTC.

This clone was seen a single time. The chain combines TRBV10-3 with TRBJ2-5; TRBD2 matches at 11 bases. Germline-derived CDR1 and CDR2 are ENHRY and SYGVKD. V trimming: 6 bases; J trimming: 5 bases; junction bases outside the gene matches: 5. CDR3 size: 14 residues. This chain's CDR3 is CAIRGTSGAETQYF. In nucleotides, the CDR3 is TGTGCCATCAGGGGGACTAGCGGAGCCGAGACCCAGTACTTC.

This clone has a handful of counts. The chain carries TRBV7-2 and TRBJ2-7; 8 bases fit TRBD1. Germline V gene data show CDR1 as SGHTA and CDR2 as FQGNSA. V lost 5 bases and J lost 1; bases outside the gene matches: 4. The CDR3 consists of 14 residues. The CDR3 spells CASSQGTGSYEQYF. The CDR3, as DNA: TGTGCCAGCAGCCAAGGGACAGGTTCCTACGAGCAGTACTTC.

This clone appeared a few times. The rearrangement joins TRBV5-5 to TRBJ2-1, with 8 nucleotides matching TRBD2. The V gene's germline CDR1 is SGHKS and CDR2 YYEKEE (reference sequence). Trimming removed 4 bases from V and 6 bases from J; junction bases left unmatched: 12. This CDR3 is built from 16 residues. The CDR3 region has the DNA TGTGCCAGCAGCCCGACCGGGACTAGTAGTGGCAATGAGCAGTTCTTC. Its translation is CASSPTGTSSGNEQFF.

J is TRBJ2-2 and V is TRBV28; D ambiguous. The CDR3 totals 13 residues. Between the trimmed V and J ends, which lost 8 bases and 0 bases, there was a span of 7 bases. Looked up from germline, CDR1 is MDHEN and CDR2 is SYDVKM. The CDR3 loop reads CASPNTNTGELFF. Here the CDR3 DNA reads TGTGCCAGCCCAAACACGAACACCGGGGAGCTGTTTTTT.

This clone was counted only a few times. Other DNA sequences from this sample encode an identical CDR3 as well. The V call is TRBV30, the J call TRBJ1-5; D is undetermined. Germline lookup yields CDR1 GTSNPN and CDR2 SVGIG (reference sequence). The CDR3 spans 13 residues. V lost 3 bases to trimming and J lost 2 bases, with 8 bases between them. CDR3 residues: CAWSREGNQPQHF. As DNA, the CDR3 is TGTGCCTGGAGCCGGGAGGGCAATCAGCCCCAGCATTTT.

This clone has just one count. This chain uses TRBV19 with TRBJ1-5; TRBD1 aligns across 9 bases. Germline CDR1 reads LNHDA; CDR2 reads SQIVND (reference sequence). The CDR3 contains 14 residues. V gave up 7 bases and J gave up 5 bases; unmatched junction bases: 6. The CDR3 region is CASKEQGAYQPQHF. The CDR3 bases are TGTGCCAGTAAGGAACAGGGGGCGTATCAGCCCCAGCATTTT.

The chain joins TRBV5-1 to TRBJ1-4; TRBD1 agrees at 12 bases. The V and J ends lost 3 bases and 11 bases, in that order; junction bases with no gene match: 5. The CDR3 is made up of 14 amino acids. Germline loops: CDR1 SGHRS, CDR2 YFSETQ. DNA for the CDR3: TGCGCCAGCAGCTCCGGGGGACAGGGGGCGAAACTGTTTTTT. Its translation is CASSSGGQGAKLFF.

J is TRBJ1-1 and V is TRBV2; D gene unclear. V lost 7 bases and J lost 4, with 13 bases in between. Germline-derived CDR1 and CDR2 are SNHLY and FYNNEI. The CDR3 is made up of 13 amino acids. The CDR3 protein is CASIKEASTEAFF. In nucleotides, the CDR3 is TGTGCCAGCATCAAGGAGGCGAGCACTGAAGCTTTCTTT.

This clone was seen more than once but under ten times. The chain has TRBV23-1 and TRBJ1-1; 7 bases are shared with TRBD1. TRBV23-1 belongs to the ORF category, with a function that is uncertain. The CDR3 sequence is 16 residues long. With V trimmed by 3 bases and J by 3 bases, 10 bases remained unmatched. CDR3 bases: TGCGCCAGCAGTCAGGAATCGACAGGGAGAGACACTGAAGCTTTCTTT. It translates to CASSQESTGRDTEAFF.

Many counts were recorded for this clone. CDR3 in amino acids: CASSLSGATEAFF. The CDR3 region has the DNA TGTGCCAGCAGCCTATCAGGGGCCACTGAAGCTTTCTTT. The chain has TRBV7-2 and TRBJ1-1; possibly TRBD1 for D (6 bases). Germline V gene data show CDR1 as SGHTA and CDR2 as FQGNSA. This CDR3 is 13 amino acids long. The ends were cut back, 5 bases at V and 4 bases at J, with 11 bases in the middle. Supplemented by reference TRBV7-2 and TRBJ1-1, the full variable domain reads GAGVSQSPSNKVTEKGKDVELRCDPISGHTALYWYRQSLGQGLEFLIYFQGNSAPDKSGLPSDRFSAERTGGSVSTLTIQRTQQEDSAVYLCASSLSGATEAFFGQGTRLTVV.

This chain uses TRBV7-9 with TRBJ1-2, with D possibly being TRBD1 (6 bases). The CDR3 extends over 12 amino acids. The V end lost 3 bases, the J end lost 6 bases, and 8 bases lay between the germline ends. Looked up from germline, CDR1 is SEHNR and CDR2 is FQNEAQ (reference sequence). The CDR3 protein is CASSLDSNGYTF. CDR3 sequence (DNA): TGTGCCAGCAGCTTGGACAGCAATGGCTACACCTTC.

CDR3 residues: CASSPQLAGVGETQYF. The CDR3 nucleotides are TGTGCCAGCAGCCCCCAACTAGCGGGGGTGGGAGAGACCCAGTACTTC. This sequence joins TRBV7-2 and TRBJ2-5; 11 bases match TRBD2. V dropped 5 bases and J dropped 4; count of bases not matched to a gene: 9. Germline assignment: CDR1 SGHTA and CDR2 FQGNSA. The CDR3 extends over 16 amino acids.

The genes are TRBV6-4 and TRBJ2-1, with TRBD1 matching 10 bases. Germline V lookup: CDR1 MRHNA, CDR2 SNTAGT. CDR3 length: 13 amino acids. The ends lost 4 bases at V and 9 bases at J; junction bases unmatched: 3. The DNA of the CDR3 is TGTGCCAGCAGTGGGGACAGGGGTGGTGAGCAGTTCTTC. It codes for CASSGDRGGEQFF.

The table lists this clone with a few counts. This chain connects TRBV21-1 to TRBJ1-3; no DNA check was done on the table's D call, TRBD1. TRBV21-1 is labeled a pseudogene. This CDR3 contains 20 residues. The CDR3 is CASSKGGGAGGEGSGNTIYF. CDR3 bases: TGTGCCAGCAGCAAAGGTGGCGGGGCAGGGGGAGAGGGCTCTGGAAACACCATATATTTT.

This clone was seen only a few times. The CDR3: CASSPSETSSYNEQFF. The CDR3 DNA reads as TGCGCCAGCAGCCCGAGCGAGACTAGCTCCTACAATGAGCAGTTCTTC. The chain links TRBV5-1 to TRBJ2-1; D is possibly TRBD2 (6 bases). Germline loops: CDR1 SGHRS, CDR2 YFSETQ. The CDR3 runs to 16 residues. V was pared by 4 bases and J by 0 bases, with 14 bases between.

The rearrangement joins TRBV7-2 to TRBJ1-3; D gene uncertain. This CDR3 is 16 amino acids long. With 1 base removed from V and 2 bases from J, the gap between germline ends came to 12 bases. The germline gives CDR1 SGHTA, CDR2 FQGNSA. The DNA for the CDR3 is TGTGCCAGCAGCTTAGTTGGGCCCCAAGCTGGAAACACCATATATTTT. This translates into CASSLVGPQAGNTIYF.

The CDR3 here is CASSPGGGWSQPQHF. The CDR3 coding sequence is TGTGCCAGCAGCCCCGGGGGGGGTTGGAGTCAGCCCCAGCATTTT. The chain couples TRBV7-6 to TRBJ1-5, with D possibly TRBD1 on 5 matching bases. The CDR3 sequence is 15 residues long. Trimming stripped 5 bases from V and 6 bases from J, with 17 bases between. Germline CDR1 and CDR2: SGHVS and FNYEAQ. The full variable domain, in which reference TRBV7-6 and TRBJ1-5 provide the parts outside the CDR3, is GAGVSQSPRYKVTKRGQDVALRCDPISGHVSLYWYRQALGQGPEFLTYFNYEAQQDKSGLPNDRFSAERPEGSISTLTIQRTEQRDSAMYRCASSPGGGWSQPQHFGDGTRLSIL.

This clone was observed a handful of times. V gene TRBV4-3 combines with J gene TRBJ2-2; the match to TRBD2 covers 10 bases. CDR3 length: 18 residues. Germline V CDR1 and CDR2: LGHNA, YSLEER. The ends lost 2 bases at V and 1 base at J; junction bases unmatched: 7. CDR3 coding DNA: TGCGCCAGCAGCCAATTTGGATTAGCGGGAGGGAACACCGGGGAGCTGTTTTTT. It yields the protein CASSQFGLAGGNTGELFF.

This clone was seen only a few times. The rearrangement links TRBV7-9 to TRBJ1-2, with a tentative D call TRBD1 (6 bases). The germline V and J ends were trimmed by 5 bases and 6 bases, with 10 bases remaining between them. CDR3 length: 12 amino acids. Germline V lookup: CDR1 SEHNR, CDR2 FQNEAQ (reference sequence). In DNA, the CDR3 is TGTGCCAGCAGCCCGAACAGGGATGGCTACACCTTC. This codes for CASSPNRDGYTF.

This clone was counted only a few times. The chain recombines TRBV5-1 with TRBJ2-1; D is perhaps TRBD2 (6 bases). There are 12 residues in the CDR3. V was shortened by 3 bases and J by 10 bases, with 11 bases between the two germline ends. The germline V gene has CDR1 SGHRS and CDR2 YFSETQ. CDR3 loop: CASSSEGREQFF. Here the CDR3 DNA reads TGCGCCAGCAGCTCGGAGGGACGGGAGCAGTTCTTC.

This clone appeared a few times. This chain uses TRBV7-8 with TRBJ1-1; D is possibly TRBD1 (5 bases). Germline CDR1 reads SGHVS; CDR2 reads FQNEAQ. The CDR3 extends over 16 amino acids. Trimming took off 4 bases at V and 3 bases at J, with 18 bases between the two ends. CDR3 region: CASSSRFGGGHTEAFF. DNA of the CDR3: TGTGCCAGCAGCTCCCGGTTCGGGGGAGGGCACACTGAAGCTTTCTTT.

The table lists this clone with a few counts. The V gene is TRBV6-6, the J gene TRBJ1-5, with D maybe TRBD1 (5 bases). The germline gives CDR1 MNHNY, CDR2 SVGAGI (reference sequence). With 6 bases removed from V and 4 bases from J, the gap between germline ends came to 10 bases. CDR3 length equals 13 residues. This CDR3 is CASRADRNQPQHF. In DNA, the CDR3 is TGTGCCAGCAGAGCAGACAGAAATCAGCCCCAGCATTTT.

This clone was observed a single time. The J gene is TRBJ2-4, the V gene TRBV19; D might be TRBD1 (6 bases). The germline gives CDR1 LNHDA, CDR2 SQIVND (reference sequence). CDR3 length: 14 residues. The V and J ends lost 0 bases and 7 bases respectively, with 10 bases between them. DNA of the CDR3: TGTGCCAGTAGTATAGATTGGCAGGGGAACATTCAGTACTTC. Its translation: CASSIDWQGNIQYF.

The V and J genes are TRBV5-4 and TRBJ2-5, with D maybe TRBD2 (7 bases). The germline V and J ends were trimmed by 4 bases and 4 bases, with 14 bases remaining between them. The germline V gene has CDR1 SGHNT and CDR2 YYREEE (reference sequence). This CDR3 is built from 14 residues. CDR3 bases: TGTGCCAGCAGCGTGGGAGGGGGAGTAGAGACCCAGTACTTC. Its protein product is CASSVGGGVETQYF.